This T cell receptor (beta chain) was identified in a study of blood T cell repertoires in COVID-19. Study in general: The analysed material was cDNA or gDNA that came from T cells, B-cell-depleted T cells, or PBMCs.

CDR3 length: 14 amino acids. Trimming removed 1 base at V and 2 bases at J, with 9 bases between. Germline CDR1 MNHEY, CDR2 SMNVEV (reference sequence). Authors' analysis steps: Researchers report that nucleated cell counts were estimated from reference gene primer amplification. Sequenced by immunoSEQ multiplex PCR; TCRdb stores in-frame clones only, minus some. The DNA gave D and trimming, while V, J and clone size come from that table. The data hold about 46,000 clones, with roughly 87% observed a single time. The clonotype originates from a man aged 60 to 75 with active COVID-19. Sequencing input: peripheral blood. The chain carries TRBV27 and TRBJ2-7, with a tentative D call TRBD2 (6 bases). DNA for the CDR3: TGTGCCAGCAGTTTATGGGGGGAAACCTACGAGCAGTACTTC. Translation gives CASSLWGETYEQYF.